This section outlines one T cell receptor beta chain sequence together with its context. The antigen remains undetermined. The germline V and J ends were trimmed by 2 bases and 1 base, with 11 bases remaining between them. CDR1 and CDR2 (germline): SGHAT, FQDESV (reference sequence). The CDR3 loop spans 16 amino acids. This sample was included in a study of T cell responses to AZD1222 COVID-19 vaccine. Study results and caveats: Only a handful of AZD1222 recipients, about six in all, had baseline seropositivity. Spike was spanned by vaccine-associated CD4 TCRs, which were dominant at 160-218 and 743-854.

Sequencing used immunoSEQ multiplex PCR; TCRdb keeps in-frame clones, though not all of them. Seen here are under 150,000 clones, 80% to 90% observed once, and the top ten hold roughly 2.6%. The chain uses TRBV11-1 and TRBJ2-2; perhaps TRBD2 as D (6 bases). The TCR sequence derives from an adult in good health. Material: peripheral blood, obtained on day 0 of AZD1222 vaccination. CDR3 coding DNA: TGTGCCAGCAGCTTAAGCGGTAGCGGGAACACCGGGGAGCTGTTTTTT. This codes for CASSLSGSGNTGELFF.